This passage covers 9 T cell receptor beta chains from one sample sequenced in a study of T cells in Graves' hyperthyroidism and ophthalmopathy. Using RNA transcripts as the source, TCR beta CDR3 regions were amplified. Using the HTBI primer set, a first-round RT-PCR was run on the TCR CDR3. A single record per CDR3 protein comes from TCRdb applying MiXCR to the multiplex PCR reads. Of fewer than 500,000 distinct CDR3 sequences listed, 13% were seen once; the top ten hold around 21%. Sequencing was done on a sample of blood. The receptors shown here come from a man aged 25-45 years with Graves' hyperthyroidism that later progressed to Graves' ophthalmopathy.

The table lists this clonotype with a few counts. The rearrangement uses TRBV10-3 and TRBJ2-7; TRBD1 matches at 7 bases. Germline CDR1 ENHRY, CDR2 SYGVKD. The junction had 8 bases not matched to a gene; V was cut back by 4 bases and J by 2 bases. The CDR3 spans 15 residues. The CDR3 sequence: CAISGNRTGPYEQYF. The CDR3 nucleotides are TGTGCCATCAGTGGGAACAGGACAGGACCCTACGAGCAGTACTTC.

This clonotype was picked up many times. V gene TRBV12-3 or TRBV12-4 combines with J gene TRBJ2-3; 12 bases align to TRBD2. The CDR3 runs to 16 residues. V shed 6 bases and J 5 bases; nucleotides not matched to a gene: 9. CDR3 amino acids: CASRPSGGVARDTQYF. The CDR3 DNA sequence: TGTGCCAGCAGACCTAGCGGGGGGGTGGCCCGAGATACGCAGTATTTT.

This clonotype was observed a handful of times. The J gene is TRBJ2-2, the V gene TRBV19; D remains unclear. The CDR3 is 12 amino acids. Looked up from germline, CDR1 is LNHDA and CDR2 is SQIVND (reference sequence). V was cut by 8 bases and J by 6 bases, with 10 bases left in between. The chain's CDR3 is CASFKIPGELFF. The CDR3 DNA reads TGTGCCAGTTTCAAGATACCCGGGGAGCTGTTTTTT.

Remarks on this clonotype: A single base separates this from a much larger clone, so it may be a read error. J is TRBJ2-3 and V is TRBV12-3 or TRBV12-4, with TRBD2 matching 7 bases. The CDR3 totals 15 residues. V lost 5 bases, J lost 6 bases, and 11 bases stayed unmatched. This chain's CDR3 is CASSLGAGWEDTQYF. CDR3 nucleotide sequence: TGTGCCAGCAGTCTTGGAGCGGGGTGGGAGGATACGCAGTATTTT.

CDR3 in amino acids: CASSLEPTGNYGYTF. In nucleotides, the CDR3 is TGCGCCAGCAGCTTGGAGCCTACAGGGAACTATGGCTACACCTTC. This chain uses TRBV5-1 with TRBJ1-2; TRBD1 might be the D (6 bases). V was shortened by 0 bases and J by 2 bases, with 11 bases between the two germline ends. The CDR3 totals 15 residues. CDR1 is SGHRS, CDR2 YFSETQ, per germline.

This clonotype was found many times. The V gene is TRBV4-1, the J gene TRBJ2-7, with TRBD1 matching 9 bases. Germline V lookup: CDR1 MGHRA, CDR2 YSYEKL. V shed 0 bases, J shed 3 bases, and the junction held 3 bases outside the gene matches. There are 15 residues in the CDR3. The CDR3 nucleotides read TGCGCCAGCAGCCAAGAGGACAGGGGAGTCTACGAGCAGTACTTC. This encodes CASSQEDRGVYEQYF.

V and J are TRBV5-4 and TRBJ2-5, with 10 bases aligning to TRBD1. Germline V gene lookup returns CDR1 SGHNT and CDR2 YYREEE (reference sequence). The CDR3 loop spans 17 amino acids. Trimming cost V 2 bases and J 0 bases; bases outside gene matches: 7. The CDR3 sequence: CASSLPGTGVHQETQYF. Written as DNA, the CDR3 is TGTGCCAGCAGCTTACCCGGGACAGGGGTTCACCAAGAGACCCAGTACTTC.

Many counts were recorded for this clonotype. The chain recombines TRBV12-3 or TRBV12-4 with TRBJ2-2; D call uncertain. Trimming shortened V by 8 bases and J by 3 bases, and 10 bases separated the two germline ends. The CDR3 consists of 13 residues. DNA for the CDR3: TGTGCCAGCGGTTGGGCCGACACCGGGGAGCTGTTTTTT. Its protein product is CASGWADTGELFF.

This clonotype was counted ten times or more. The chain recombines TRBV7-3 with TRBJ2-1, with D perhaps assigned TRBD1 or TRBD2 (5 bases each). Germline values: CDR1 SGHTA, CDR2 FQGTGA. This CDR3 contains 15 residues. Trimming left V 4 bases short and J 0 bases short, with 10 bases between. CDR3 sequence: CASSSGPSSYNEQFF. For the CDR3, the DNA is TGTGCCAGCAGCTCGGGACCGAGCTCCTACAATGAGCAGTTCTTC.